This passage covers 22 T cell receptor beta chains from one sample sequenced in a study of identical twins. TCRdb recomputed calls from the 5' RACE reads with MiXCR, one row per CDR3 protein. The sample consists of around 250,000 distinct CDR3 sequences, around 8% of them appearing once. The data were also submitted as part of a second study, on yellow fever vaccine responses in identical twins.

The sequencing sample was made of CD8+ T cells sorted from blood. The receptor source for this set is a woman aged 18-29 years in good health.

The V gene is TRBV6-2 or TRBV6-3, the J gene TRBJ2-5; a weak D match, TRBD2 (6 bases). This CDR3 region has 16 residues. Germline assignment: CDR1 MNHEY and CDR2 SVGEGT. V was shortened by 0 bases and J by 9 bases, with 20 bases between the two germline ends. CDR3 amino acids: CASSYSIASTGEAQYF. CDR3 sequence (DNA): TGTGCCAGCAGTTACTCGATTGCCAGCACCGGGGAGGCCCAGTACTTC.

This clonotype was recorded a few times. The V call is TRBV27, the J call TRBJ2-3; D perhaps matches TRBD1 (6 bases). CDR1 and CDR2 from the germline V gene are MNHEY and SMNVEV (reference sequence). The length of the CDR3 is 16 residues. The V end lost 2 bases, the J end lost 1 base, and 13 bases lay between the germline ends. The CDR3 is CASSLTGSGGTDTQYF. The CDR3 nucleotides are TGTGCCAGCAGTTTAACAGGGTCCGGGGGCACAGATACGCAGTATTTT.

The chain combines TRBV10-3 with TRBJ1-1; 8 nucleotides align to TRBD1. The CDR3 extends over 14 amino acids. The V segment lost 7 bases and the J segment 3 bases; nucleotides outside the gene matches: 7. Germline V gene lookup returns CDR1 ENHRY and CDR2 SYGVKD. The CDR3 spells CAIKTTGADTEAFF. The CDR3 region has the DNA TGTGCCATCAAGACGACAGGGGCTGACACTGAAGCTTTCTTT.

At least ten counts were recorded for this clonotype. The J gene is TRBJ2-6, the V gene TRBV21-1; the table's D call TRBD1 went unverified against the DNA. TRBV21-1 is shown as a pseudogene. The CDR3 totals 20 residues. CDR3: CASSKALLGTESSGANVLTF. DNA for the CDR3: TGTGCCAGCAGCAAAGCGCTTTTAGGGACGGAGAGCTCTGGGGCCAACGTCCTGACTTTC.

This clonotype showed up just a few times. CDR3 coding DNA: TGTGCCAGCAGTCAGGTTCCCGGGACAGGGGGACCGGGTGAGCAGTTCTTC. Protein: CASSQVPGTGGPGEQFF. V gene TRBV6-4 combines with J gene TRBJ2-1; 11 bases are shared with TRBD1. The CDR3 is 17 amino acids. Trimming took 5 bases from V and 9 from J; bases not matched to a gene: 15. CDR1 and CDR2 (germline): MRHNA, SNTAGT.

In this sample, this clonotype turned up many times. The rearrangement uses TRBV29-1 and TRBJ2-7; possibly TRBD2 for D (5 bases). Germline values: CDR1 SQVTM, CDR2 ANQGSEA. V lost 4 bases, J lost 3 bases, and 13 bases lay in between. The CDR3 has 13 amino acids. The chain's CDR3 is CSVAISGNYEQYF. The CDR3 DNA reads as TGCAGCGTTGCTATATCCGGGAACTACGAGCAGTACTTC.

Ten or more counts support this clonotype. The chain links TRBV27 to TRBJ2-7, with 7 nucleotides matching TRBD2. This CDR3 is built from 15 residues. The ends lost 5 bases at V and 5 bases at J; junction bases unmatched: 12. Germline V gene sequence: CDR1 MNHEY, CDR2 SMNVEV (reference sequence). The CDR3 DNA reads TGTGCCAGCAGTGGGGAACTAGCGTTTCCCCACGAGCAGTACTTC. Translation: CASSGELAFPHEQYF.

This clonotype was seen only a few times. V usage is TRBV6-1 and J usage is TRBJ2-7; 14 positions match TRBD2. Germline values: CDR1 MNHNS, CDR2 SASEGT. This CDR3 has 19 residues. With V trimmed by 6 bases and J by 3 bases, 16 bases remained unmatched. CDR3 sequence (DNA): TGTGCCAGCAGACGAACTCCTCCGGGACTAGCGGGAGAGAACTACGAGCAGTACTTC. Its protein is CASRRTPPGLAGENYEQYF.

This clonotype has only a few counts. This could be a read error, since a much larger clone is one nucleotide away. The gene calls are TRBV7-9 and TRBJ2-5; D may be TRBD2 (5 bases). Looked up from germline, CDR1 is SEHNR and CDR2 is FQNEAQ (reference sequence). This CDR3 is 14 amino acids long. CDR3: CASSLGLNGETKYF. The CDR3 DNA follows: TGTGCCAGCAGCTTAGGCCTTAATGGGGAGACCAAGTACTTC.

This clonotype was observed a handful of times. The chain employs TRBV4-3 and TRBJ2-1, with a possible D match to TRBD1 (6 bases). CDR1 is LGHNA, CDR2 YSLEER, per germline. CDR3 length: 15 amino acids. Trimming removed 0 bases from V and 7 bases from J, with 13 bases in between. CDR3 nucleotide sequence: TGCGCCAGCAGCCAAGATCGGGGCAGGGGTAATGAGCAGTTCTTC. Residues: CASSQDRGRGNEQFF.

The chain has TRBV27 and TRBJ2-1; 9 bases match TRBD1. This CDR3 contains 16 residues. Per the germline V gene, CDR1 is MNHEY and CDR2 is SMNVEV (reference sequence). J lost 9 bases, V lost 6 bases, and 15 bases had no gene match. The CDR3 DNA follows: TGTGCCAGCAGAGATCAGGACAGGGGTGATTTTGGTGAGCAGTTCTTC. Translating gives CASRDQDRGDFGEQFF.

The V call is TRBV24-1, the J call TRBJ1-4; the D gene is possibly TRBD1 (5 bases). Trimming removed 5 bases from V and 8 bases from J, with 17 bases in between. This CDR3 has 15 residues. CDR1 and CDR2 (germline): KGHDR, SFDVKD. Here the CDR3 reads CATSGGDRAGEKLFF. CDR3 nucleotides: TGTGCCACCAGTGGGGGGGACCGCGCGGGGGAAAAACTGTTTTTT.

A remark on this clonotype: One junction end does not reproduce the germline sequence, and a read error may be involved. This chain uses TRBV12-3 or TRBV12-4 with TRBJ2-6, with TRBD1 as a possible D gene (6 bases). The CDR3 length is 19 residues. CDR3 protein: CAISLSSQGLDSGANVLTF. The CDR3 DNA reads TGTGCCATCAGTTTATCCTCTCAGGGGCTTGACTCTGGGGCCAACGTCCTGACTTTC.

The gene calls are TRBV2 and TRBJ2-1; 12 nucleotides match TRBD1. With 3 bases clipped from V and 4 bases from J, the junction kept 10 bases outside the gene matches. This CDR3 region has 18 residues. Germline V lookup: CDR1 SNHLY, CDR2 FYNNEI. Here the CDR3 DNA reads TGTGCCAGCAGTGACACCGGGACAGGGGGCTTACTTTACAATGAGCAGTTCTTC. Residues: CASSDTGTGGLLYNEQFF.

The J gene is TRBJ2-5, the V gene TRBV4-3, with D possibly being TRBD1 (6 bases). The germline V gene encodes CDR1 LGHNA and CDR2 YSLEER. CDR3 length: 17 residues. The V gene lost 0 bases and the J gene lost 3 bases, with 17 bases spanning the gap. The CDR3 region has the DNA TGCGCCAGCAGCCAAGAGGGTCCAGGGGATTGGGAAGAGACCCAGTACTTC. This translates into CASSQEGPGDWEETQYF.

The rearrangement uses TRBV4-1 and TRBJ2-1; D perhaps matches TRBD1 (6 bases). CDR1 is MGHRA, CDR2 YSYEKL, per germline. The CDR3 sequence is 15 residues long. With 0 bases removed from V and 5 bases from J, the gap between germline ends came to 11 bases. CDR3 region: CASSQDRGSNNEQFF. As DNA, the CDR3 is TGCGCCAGCAGCCAAGACAGGGGTAGCAACAATGAGCAGTTCTTC.

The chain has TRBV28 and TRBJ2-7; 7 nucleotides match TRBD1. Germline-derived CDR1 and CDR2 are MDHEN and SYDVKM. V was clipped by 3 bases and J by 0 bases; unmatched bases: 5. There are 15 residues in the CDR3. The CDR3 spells CASSFLRDSSYEQYF. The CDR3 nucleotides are TGTGCCAGCAGTTTCCTCCGGGACAGCTCCTACGAGCAGTACTTC.

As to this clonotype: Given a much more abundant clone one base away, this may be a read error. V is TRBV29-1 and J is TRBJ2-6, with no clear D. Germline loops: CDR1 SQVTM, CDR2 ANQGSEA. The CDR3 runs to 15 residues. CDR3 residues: CGVEDKLSGANVLTF. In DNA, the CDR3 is TGCGGCGTTGAAGATAAGCTGTCTGGGGCCAACGTCCTGACTTTC.

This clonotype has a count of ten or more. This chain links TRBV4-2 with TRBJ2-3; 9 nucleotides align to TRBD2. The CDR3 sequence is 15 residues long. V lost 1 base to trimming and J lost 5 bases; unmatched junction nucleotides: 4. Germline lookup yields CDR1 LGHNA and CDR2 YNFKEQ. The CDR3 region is CASSQVAGVVDTQYF. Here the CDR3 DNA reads TGTGCCAGCAGCCAAGTAGCGGGAGTGGTAGATACGCAGTATTTT.

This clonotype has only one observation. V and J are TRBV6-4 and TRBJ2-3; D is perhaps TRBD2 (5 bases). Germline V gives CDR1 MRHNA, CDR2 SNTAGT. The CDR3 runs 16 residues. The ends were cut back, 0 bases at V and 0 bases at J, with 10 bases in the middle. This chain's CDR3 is CASSDSRVFSTDTQYF. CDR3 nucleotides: TGTGCCAGCAGTGACTCGAGGGTTTTTAGCACAGATACGCAGTATTTT.

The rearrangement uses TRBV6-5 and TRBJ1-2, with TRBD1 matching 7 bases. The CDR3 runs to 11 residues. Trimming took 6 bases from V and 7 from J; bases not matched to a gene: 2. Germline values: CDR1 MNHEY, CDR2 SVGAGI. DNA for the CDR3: TGTGCCAGCAGGACAGGGAGTGGCTACACCTTC. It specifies CASRTGSGYTF.

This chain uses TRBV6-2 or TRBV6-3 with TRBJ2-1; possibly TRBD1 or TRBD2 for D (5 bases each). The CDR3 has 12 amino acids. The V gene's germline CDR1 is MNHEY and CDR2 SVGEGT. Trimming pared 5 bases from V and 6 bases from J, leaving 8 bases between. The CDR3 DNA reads TGTGCCAGCAGTAGGGACCCCAATGAGCAGTTCTTC. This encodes CASSRDPNEQFF.